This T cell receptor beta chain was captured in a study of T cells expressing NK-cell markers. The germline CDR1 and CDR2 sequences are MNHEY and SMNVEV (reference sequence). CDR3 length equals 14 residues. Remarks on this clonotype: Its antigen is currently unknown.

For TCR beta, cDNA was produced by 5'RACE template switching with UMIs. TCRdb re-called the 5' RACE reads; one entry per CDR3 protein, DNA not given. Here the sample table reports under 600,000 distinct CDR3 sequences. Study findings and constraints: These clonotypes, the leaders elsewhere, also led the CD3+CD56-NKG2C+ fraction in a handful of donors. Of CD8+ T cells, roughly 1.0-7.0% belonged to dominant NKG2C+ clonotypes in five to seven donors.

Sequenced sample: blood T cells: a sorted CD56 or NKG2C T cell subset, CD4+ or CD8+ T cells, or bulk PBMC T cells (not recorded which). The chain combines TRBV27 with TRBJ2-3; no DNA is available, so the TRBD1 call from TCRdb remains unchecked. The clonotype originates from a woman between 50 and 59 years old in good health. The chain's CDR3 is CASSSWGDSVTQYF.